What follows is one TCR beta chain and its context. Its specificity is not known. This sample is drawn from a study of post-analysis software for immune sequencing data. Turning to the study itself: Multiple sclerosis in the patients followed relapsing-remitting, secondary progressive and progressive-relapsing courses.

The CDR3 consists of 14 residues. CDR1 and CDR2 (germline): KGHSH, LQKENI. Deletions cut 5 bases from V and 7 bases from J, with 17 bases between. General study results and limits: There was significantly lower normalized Chao1 diversity in multiple sclerosis patients than in controls. Patients had higher frequencies than controls of roughly 5 TRBV segments, including TRBV5-6, TRBV5-1 and TRBV20-1.

Every TCR beta cDNA library bore unique molecular identifiers. Each batch of roughly 0.9 to 11 million T cells produced some 450,000 cDNA molecules. MiXCR, run by TCRdb on the PCR reads, gives a single entry per CDR3 protein. The sample consists of around 200,000 distinct CDR3 sequences, roughly 30% of them appearing once. The V gene is TRBV18, the J gene TRBJ2-5; D unresolved. The clonotype was recovered from a girl younger than 18 with multiple sclerosis. What was sequenced was blood. The chain's CDR3 is CASSSEDAWGTQYF. The CDR3 bases are TGTGCCAGCTCATCGGAAGACGCTTGGGGGACCCAGTACTTC.